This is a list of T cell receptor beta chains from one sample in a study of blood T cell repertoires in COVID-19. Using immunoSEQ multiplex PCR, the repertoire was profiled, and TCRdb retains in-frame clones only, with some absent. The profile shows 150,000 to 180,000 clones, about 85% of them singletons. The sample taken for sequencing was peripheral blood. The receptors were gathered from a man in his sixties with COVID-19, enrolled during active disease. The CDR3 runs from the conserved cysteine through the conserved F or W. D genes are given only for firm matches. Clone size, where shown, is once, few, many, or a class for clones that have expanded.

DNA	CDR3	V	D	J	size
TGTGCTAGTGGTTTGGTAAGGGGGGGTAGCCACGAGCAGTACTTC	CASGLVRGGSHEQYF	TRBV12-5	.	TRBJ2-7	.
TGTGCCATCAACGAACCGGGGGCACCCCTCCACTTT	CAINEPGAPLHF	TRBV10-3	.	TRBJ1-6	.
TGTGCCAGCAGTCCTATTGGGCAGAGCAATCAGCCCCAGCATTTT	CASSPIGQSNQPQHF	TRBV6-6	.	TRBJ1-5	.
TGTGCCAGCAGTTACTCGACTAGCGGGGGCCAAAATACGCAGTATTTT	CASSYSTSGGQNTQYF	TRBV6-5	TRBD2	TRBJ2-3	once
TGTGCCAGCAGTTCCGCAGGGGTAGTAGACACAGATACGCAGTATTTT	CASSSAGVVDTDTQYF	TRBV6-2/TRBV6-3	.	TRBJ2-3	.
TGTGCCAGCAGCCAGGGACTAGCGGGGGGCTGGCAGTATTTT	CASSQGLAGGWQYF	TRBV7-2	TRBD2	TRBJ2-3	.
TGTGCCAGCCGGGACAGGGGGTCTCGGGGTATGCAGCCCCAGCATTTT	CASRDRGSRGMQPQHF	TRBV19	TRBD1	TRBJ1-5	.
TGTGCCAGTAGTCCGGAGAATTCACCCCTCCACTTT	CASSPENSPLHF	TRBV19	.	TRBJ1-6	.
TGCGCCAGCAGCCAGCCGGGACAGGGGGCGGGTGGTGACTATGGCTACACCTTC	CASSQPGQGAGGDYGYTF	TRBV4-3	TRBD1	TRBJ1-2	.
TGCGCCAGCAGCCAACGCCCATTGGACATTAGCAATCAGCCCCAGCATTTT	CASSQRPLDISNQPQHF	TRBV4-1	.	TRBJ1-5	once
TGTGCCAGTAGTATATGGGGGGGCGTTTTAGGGGAGCAGTTCTTC	CASSIWGGVLGEQFF	TRBV19	.	TRBJ2-1	.
TGTGCCAGCAGCCCCATGGGGTCTGCGGGCCTATACAATGAGCAGTTCTTC	CASSPMGSAGLYNEQFF	TRBV4-2	.	TRBJ2-1	.
TGCAGCGTTGGACAGGGAGGTTTGGAGACCCAGTACTTC	CSVGQGGLETQYF	TRBV29-1	.	TRBJ2-5	.
TGTGCCAGCAGTGTGACCGGGACAGGGGGTTTTGAGCAGTTCTTC	CASSVTGTGGFEQFF	TRBV28	TRBD1	TRBJ2-1	.
TGTGCCAGCAGTTACGGGGCGACGCCCATGGATTCACCCCTCCACTTT	CASSYGATPMDSPLHF	TRBV6-5	.	TRBJ1-6	.
TGTGCCACCAGTGATTTTTTGGCAGGGGATTGGGATACGCAGTATTTT	CATSDFLAGDWDTQYF	TRBV24-1	.	TRBJ2-3	.
TGTGCCAGCAGCTTCGGGGGGAACACCGGGGAGCTGTTTTTT	CASSFGGNTGELFF	TRBV5-4	.	TRBJ2-2	.
TGTGCCAGCAGTTTCGGGGTAAACGAGCAGTACTTC	CASSFGVNEQYF	TRBV12-3/TRBV12-4	.	TRBJ2-7	.
TGTGCCAGCCCCCGGGACAATGAGCAGTTCTTC	CASPRDNEQFF	TRBV6-5	.	TRBJ2-1	.
TGCGCCAGCAGCCAAGCTGCGTCCGGCTATGGCTACACCTTC	CASSQAASGYGYTF	TRBV4-1	.	TRBJ1-2	.
TGTGCCAGCAGTTTGGGTGGGGGGTATGGGCCCCAGCATTTT	CASSLGGGYGPQHF	TRBV27	.	TRBJ1-5	.
TGCAGCGGGAGCCCTAGCGGGAGGCCCTACAATGAGCAGTTCTTC	CSGSPSGRPYNEQFF	TRBV29-1	TRBD2	TRBJ2-1	.
TGTGCCAGCAGCTTAAGGGGGCATGCAACTAATGAAAAACTGTTTTTT	CASSLRGHATNEKLFF	TRBV7-2	TRBD1	TRBJ1-4	.
TGTGCCAGCAGCTTAACCGACAGGGTGGGGTCGCCCCAGCATTTT	CASSLTDRVGSPQHF	TRBV7-2	TRBD1	TRBJ1-5	.
TGCAGCGTTCAGGAAGGCTACACCTTC	CSVQEGYTF	TRBV29-1	.	TRBJ1-2	few
TGCAGTGCTACTAGCACAGATACGCAGTATTTT	CSATSTDTQYF	TRBV20-1	.	TRBJ2-3	.
TGTGCCAGCAGTTACTTCGCGGGAGATGGCTACACCTTC	CASSYFAGDGYTF	TRBV6-6	.	TRBJ1-2	.
TGTGCCAGCAGCCCCGATGCCGGGAACACTGAAGCTTTCTTT	CASSPDAGNTEAFF	TRBV3-1/TRBV3-2	.	TRBJ1-1	.
TGTGCCAGCAGCTTGAACTCCTTCGGCTACAATGAGCAGTTCTTC	CASSLNSFGYNEQFF	TRBV5-6	.	TRBJ2-1	once
TGTGCCAGCAGCTTCTTTGACAGATCCTATGGCTACACCTTC	CASSFFDRSYGYTF	TRBV7-9	.	TRBJ1-2	.
TGCAGCGTGGGAAGACAGGGAAGCTCCTACGAGCAGTACTTC	CSVGRQGSSYEQYF	TRBV29-1	TRBD1	TRBJ2-7	.
TGTGCCAGCAGTAGAGGACAGGGAACGGGAAACACCATATATTTT	CASSRGQGTGNTIYF	TRBV2	TRBD1	TRBJ1-3	.
TGTGCAAGTCGCTTAGCGATTGACACCCCTATTAGTGAAGCTTTCTTT	CASRLAIDTPISEAFF	TRBV12-2	.	TRBJ1-1	.
TGTGCCAGCAGCCCCCACAGGGACTCCTACGAGCAGTACTTC	CASSPHRDSYEQYF	TRBV7-3	.	TRBJ2-7	.
TGCGCCAGCAGCCGGGGCTGGGACAGGGGCCAACCTATCCAAGAGACCCAGTACTTC	CASSRGWDRGQPIQETQYF	TRBV5-1	TRBD1	TRBJ2-5	.
TGTGCCAGCTCACCGATAATTGGAGGGGATAACACTGAAGCTTTCTTT	CASSPIIGGDNTEAFF	TRBV18	.	TRBJ1-1	.
TGCAGCGTACGGACAGACTACGAGCAGTACTTC	CSVRTDYEQYF	TRBV29-1	.	TRBJ2-7	once
TGTGCCAGCTCACTTCCGGGACAGAACTACGAGCAGTACTTC	CASSLPGQNYEQYF	TRBV18	TRBD1	TRBJ2-7	.
TGTGCCAGCAGTGAAATCGGCGCGGGGAAGGACAATGAGCAGTTCTTC	CASSEIGAGKDNEQFF	TRBV2	.	TRBJ2-1	few
TGTGCCAGCAGCGTAGACAGGGGGAACTATGGCTACACCTTC	CASSVDRGNYGYTF	TRBV5-6	TRBD1	TRBJ1-2	once
TGTGCCAGCATCGATGAGGGGACGGGGGGCCCTTGGGACTACGAGCAGTACTTC	CASIDEGTGGPWDYEQYF	TRBV21-1	.	TRBJ2-7	.
TGCGCCAGCAGCCAAGGGTCCGGGGGGGCCTACGAGCAGTACTTC	CASSQGSGGAYEQYF	TRBV4-1	TRBD2	TRBJ2-7	.
TGTGCCAGCAGCTCTTACAGGGTTTCATCCGGGGAGCTGTTTTTT	CASSSYRVSSGELFF	TRBV7-8	.	TRBJ2-2	.
TGTGCCAGCAGTTTAATGCAGGGATGGACTGAAGCTTTCTTT	CASSLMQGWTEAFF	TRBV28	.	TRBJ1-1	once
TGTGCCAGCAGCCGCCCCGGTCAGGCGTTCATGAACACTGAAGCTTTCTTT	CASSRPGQAFMNTEAFF	TRBV5-6	.	TRBJ1-1	once
TGTGCCAGCAGCGTCGTGGGGGGCAATGAGCAGTTCTTC	CASSVVGGNEQFF	TRBV5-4	.	TRBJ2-1	.